This entry concerns a single T cell receptor (beta chain). The data stem from a study of shared clonotypes between healthy human individuals. Trimming pared 3 bases from V and 5 bases from J, leaving 10 bases between. The CDR3 runs 13 residues. Germline-derived CDR1 and CDR2 are MNHEY and SMNVEV (reference sequence). The assay was immunoSEQ multiplex PCR, and TCRdb's table has in-frame clones only and misses some. This sample has some 1 million clones, with roughly 75% found just once. Material for sequencing was memory CD4+ T cells sorted from blood. Stated subset: CD45RA-negative fraction. V is TRBV27 and J is TRBJ2-5; D not resolved. The receptor was isolated from a man younger than 30 in good health. The CDR3 DNA is TGTGCCAGCAGTTTGGGTAGGTCGGAGACCCAGTACTTC. It specifies CASSLGRSETQYF.